This T cell receptor beta chain derives from a study of blood T cell repertoires in COVID-19. The CDR3 totals 12 residues. V lost 6 bases, J lost 3 bases, and 8 bases lay in between. Per the germline V gene, CDR1 is SNHLY and CDR2 is FYNNEI. This table comes from immunoSEQ multiplex PCR, and its TCRdb copy is limited to in-frame clones, with some not included. This sample carries approximately 210,000 clones, 82% of them seen once, and the ten largest clones take 3% to 4%. The chain couples TRBV2 to TRBJ1-1; D not certain. The sample taken for sequencing was PBMCs or T cells enriched from blood (not recorded which). This TCR came from a woman aged 55 to 70 who had recovered from COVID-19. CDR3 residues: CASRADDTEAFF. CDR3 nucleotides: TGTGCCAGCAGGGCAGATGACACTGAAGCTTTCTTT.